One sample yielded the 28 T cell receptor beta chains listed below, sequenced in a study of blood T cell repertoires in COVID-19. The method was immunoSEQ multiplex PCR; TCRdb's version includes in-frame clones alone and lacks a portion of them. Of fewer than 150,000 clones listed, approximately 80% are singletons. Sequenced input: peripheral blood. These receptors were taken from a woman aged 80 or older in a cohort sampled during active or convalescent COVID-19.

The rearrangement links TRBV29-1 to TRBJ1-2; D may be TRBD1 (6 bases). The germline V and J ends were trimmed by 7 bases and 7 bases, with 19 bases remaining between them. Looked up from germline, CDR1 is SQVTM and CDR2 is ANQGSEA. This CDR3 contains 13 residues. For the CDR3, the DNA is TGCAGCGCCGCCACCAGGGGAGATCGTGGCTACACCTTC. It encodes CSAATRGDRGYTF.

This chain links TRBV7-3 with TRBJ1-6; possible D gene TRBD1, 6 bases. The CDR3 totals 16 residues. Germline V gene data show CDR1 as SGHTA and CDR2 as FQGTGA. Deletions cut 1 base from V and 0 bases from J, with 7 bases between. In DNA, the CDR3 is TGTGCCAGCAGCTTAAGAGGGGGCTCCTATAATTCACCCCTCCACTTT. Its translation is CASSLRGGSYNSPLHF.

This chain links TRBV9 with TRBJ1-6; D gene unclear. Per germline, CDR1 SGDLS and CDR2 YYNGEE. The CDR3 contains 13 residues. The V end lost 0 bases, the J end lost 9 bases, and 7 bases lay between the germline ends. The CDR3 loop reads CASSVVEGSPLHF. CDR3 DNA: TGTGCCAGCAGCGTAGTAGAGGGTTCACCCCTCCACTTT.

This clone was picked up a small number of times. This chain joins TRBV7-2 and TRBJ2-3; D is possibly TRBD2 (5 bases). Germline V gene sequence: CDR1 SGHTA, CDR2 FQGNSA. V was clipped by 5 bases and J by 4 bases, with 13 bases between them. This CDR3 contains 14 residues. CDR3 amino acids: CASSRGLRPDTQYF. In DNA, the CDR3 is TGTGCCAGCAGCCGCGGACTTAGACCAGATACGCAGTATTTT.

In nucleotides, the CDR3 is TGTGCCAGCAGCTTAGGGAAGAACTCCGACAGAGTGCAGCATCAGCCCCAGCATTTT. Amino acid sequence: CASSLGKNSDRVQHQPQHF. The chain carries TRBV7-8 and TRBJ1-5; maybe TRBD1 (5 bases). CDR3 length: 19 residues. Trimming stripped 1 base from V and 5 bases from J, with 24 bases between. Germline CDR1 SGHVS, CDR2 FQNEAQ.

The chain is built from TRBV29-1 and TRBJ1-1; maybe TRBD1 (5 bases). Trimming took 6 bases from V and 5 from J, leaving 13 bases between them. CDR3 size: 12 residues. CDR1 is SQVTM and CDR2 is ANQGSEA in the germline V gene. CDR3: CSVHPGVTEAFF. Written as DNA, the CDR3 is TGCAGCGTCCACCCGGGGGTAACTGAAGCTTTCTTT. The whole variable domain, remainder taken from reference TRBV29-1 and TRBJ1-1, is SAVISQKPSRDICQRGTSLTIQCQVDSQVTMMFWYRQQPGQSLTLIATANQGSEATYESGFVIDKFPISRPNLTFSTLTVSNMSPEDSSIYLCSVHPGVTEAFFGQGTRLTVV.

CDR3 DNA: TGTGCCAGCAAGGAGACAGGGGAAGAGACCCAGTACTTC. This gives the protein CASKETGEETQYF. This chain links TRBV3-1 (or the pseudogene TRBV3-2) with TRBJ2-5, with 8 bases that match TRBD1. Unmatched junction bases numbered 4, after V lost 7 bases and J lost 3 bases. Per germline, CDR1 LGHDT and CDR2 YNNKEL (reference sequence). CDR3 size: 13 residues.

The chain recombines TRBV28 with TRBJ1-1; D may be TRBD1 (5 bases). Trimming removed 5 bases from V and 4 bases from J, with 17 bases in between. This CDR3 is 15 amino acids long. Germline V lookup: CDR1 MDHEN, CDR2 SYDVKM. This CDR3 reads CASSAYRRQGTEAFF. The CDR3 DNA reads TGTGCCAGCAGTGCCTACAGAAGGCAGGGCACTGAAGCTTTCTTT.

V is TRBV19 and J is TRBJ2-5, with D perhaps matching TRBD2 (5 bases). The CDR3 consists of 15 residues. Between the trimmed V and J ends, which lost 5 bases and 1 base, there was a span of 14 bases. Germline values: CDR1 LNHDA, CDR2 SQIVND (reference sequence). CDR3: CASSPQPGFQETQYF. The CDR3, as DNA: TGTGCCAGTAGTCCCCAGCCGGGGTTCCAAGAGACCCAGTACTTC.

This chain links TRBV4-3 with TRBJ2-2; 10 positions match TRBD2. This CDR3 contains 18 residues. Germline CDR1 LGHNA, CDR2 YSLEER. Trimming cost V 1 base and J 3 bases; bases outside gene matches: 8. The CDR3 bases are TGCGCCAGCAGCCAAGGTGCTAGAACTAGCGGGGACACCGGGGAGCTGTTTTTT. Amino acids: CASSQGARTSGDTGELFF.

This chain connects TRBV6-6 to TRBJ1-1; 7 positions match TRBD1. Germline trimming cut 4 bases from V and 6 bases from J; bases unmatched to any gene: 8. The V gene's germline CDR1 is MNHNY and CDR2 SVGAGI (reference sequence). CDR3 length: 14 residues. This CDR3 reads CASSSTGIGAEAFF. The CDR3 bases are TGTGCCAGCAGTTCGACAGGGATCGGCGCTGAAGCTTTCTTT.

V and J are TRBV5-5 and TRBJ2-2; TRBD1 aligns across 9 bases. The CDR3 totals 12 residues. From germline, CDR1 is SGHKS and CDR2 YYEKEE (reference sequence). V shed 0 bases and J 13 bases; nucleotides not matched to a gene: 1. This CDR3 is CASSLDRGRLFF. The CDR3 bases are TGTGCCAGCAGCTTGGACAGGGGGCGGCTGTTTTTT.

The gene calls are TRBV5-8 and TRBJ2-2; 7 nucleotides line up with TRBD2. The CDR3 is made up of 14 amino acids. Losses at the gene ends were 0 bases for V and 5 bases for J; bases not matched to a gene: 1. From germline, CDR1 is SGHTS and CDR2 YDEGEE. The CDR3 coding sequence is TGTGCCAGCAGCTTGGAACTAGCGACCGGGGAGCTGTTTTTT. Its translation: CASSLELATGELFF.

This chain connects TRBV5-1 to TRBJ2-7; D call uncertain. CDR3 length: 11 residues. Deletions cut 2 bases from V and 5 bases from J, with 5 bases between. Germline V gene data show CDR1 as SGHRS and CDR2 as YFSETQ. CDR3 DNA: TGCGCCAGCAGCTTCTTAGACGAGCAGTACTTC. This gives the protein CASSFLDEQYF.

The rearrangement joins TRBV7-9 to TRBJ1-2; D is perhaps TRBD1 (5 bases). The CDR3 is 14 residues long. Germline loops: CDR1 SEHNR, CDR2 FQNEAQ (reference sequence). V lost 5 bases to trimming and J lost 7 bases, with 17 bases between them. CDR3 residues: CASSRTPNLGGYTF. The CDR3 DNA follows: TGTGCCAGCAGCCGGACACCGAATCTCGGTGGCTACACCTTC.

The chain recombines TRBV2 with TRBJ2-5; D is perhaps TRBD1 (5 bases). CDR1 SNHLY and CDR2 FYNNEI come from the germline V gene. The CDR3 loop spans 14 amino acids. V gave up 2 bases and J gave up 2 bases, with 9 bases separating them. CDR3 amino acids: CASSELTVQETQYF. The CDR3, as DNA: TGTGCCAGCAGTGAATTGACAGTTCAAGAGACCCAGTACTTC.

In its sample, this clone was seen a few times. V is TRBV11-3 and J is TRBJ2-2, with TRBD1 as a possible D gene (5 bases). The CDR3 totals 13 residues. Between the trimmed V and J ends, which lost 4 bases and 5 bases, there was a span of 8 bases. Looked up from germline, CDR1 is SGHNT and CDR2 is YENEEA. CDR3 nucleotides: TGTGCCAGCAGCTCCCGACAGACCGGGGAGCTGTTTTTT. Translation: CASSSRQTGELFF. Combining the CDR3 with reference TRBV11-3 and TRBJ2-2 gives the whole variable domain EAGVVQSPRYKIIEKKQPVAFWCNPISGHNTLYWYLQNLGQGPELLIRYENEEAVDDSQLPKDRFSAERLKGVDSTLKIQPAELGDSAVYLCASSSRQTGELFFGEGSRLTVL.

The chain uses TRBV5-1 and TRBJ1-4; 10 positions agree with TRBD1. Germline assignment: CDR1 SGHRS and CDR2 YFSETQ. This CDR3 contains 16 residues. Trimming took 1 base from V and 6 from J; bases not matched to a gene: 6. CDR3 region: CASSLRAGTGDEKLFF. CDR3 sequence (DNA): TGCGCCAGCAGCTTGAGGGCCGGGACAGGGGATGAAAAACTGTTTTTT.

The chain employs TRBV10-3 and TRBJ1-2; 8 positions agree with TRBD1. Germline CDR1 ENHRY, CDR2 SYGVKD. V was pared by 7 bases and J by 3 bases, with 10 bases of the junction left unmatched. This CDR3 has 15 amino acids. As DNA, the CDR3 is TGTGCCATCACAGAGTACCAGGGGGCGTACTATGGCTACACCTTC. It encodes CAITEYQGAYYGYTF.

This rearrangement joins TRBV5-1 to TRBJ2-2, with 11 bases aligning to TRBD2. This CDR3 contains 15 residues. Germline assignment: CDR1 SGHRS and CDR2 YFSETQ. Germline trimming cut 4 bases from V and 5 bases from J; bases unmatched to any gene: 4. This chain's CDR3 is CASSPTSGVTGELFF. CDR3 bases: TGCGCCAGCAGCCCGACTAGCGGGGTAACCGGGGAGCTGTTTTTT.

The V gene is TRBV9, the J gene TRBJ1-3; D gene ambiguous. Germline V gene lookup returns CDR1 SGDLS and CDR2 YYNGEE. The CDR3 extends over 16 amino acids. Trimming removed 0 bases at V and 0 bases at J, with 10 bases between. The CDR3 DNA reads TGTGCCAGCAGCGTAGAGGCCAGACTCTCTGGAAACACCATATATTTT. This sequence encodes CASSVEARLSGNTIYF.

CDR3 region: CASSVEAGGYGYTF. In DNA, the CDR3 is TGTGCCAGCAGTGTAGAGGCAGGGGGGTATGGCTACACCTTC. The genes are TRBV2 and TRBJ1-2; TRBD1 aligns across 7 bases. Germline trimming cut 4 bases from V and 5 bases from J; bases unmatched to any gene: 7. This CDR3 has 14 amino acids. Germline CDR1 is SNHLY and CDR2 is FYNNEI.

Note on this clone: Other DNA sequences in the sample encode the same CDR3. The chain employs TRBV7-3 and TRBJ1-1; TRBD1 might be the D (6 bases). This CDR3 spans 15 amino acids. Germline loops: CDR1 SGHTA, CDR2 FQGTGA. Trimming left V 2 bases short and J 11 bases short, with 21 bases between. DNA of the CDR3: TGTGCCAGCAGCTTAGGGGGCGCCCGGGCGGGGGAGGCTTTCTTT. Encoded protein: CASSLGGARAGEAFF.

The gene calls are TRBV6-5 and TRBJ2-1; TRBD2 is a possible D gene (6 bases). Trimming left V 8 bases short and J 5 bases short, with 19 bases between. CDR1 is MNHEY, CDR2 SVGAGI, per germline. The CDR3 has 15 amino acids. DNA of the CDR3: TGTGCCAGCGTCATAATGGGGGGATCCAACAATGAGCAGTTCTTC. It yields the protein CASVIMGGSNNEQFF.

CDR3 loop: CASSQEPGDRVTGELFF. The CDR3 DNA reads TGCGCCAGCAGCCAAGAACCCGGGGACAGGGTCACCGGGGAGCTGTTTTTT. This chain links TRBV4-1 with TRBJ2-2; 9 nucleotides agree with TRBD1. Germline V lookup: CDR1 MGHRA, CDR2 YSYEKL. The CDR3 runs 17 residues. V lost 0 bases and J lost 4; bases outside the gene matches: 6.

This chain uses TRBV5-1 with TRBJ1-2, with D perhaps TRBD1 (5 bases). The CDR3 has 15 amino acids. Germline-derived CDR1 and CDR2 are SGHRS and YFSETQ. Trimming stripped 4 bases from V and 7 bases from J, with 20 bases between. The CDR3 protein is CASSIGHGESSGYTF. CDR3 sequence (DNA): TGCGCCAGCAGCATCGGACACGGCGAATCAAGTGGCTACACCTTC.

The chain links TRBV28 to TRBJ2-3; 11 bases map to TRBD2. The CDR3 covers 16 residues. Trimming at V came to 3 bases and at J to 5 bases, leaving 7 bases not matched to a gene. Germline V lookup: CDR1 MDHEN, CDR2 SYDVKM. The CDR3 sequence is CASSFSGGAIVDTQYF. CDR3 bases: TGTGCCAGCAGTTTTAGCGGGGGGGCCATTGTAGATACGCAGTATTTT.

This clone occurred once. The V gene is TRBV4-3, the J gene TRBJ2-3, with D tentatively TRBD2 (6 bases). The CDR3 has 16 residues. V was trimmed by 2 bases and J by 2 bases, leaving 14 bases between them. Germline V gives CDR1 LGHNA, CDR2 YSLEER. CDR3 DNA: TGCGCCAGCAGCCAAACAGGACTACCTATCACAGATACGCAGTATTTT. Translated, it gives CASSQTGLPITDTQYF.